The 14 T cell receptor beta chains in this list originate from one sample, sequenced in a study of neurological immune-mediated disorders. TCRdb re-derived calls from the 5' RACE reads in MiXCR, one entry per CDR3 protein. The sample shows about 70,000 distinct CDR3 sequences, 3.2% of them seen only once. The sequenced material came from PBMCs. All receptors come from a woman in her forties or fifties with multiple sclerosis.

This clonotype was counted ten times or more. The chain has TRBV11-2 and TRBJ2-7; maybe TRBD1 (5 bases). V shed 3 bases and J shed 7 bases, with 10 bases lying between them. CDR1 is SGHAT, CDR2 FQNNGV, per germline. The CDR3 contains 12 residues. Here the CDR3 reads CASSFPGKEQYF. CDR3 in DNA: TGTGCCAGCAGCTTCCCAGGGAAGGAGCAGTACTTC.

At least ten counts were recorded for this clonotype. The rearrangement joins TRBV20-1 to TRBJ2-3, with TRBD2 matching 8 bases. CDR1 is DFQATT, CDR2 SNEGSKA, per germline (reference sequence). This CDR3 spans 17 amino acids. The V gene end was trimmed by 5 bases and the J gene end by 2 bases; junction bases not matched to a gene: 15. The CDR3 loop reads CSADPGMASGFTDTQYF. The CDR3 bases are TGCAGTGCTGACCCCGGAATGGCTAGCGGGTTCACAGATACGCAGTATTTT.

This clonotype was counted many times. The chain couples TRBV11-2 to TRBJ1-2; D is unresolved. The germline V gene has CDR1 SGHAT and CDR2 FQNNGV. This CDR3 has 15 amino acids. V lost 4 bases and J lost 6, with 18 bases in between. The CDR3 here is CASSSRRTEPDGYTF. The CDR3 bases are TGTGCCAGCAGCTCCCGGAGGACGGAACCGGATGGCTACACCTTC.

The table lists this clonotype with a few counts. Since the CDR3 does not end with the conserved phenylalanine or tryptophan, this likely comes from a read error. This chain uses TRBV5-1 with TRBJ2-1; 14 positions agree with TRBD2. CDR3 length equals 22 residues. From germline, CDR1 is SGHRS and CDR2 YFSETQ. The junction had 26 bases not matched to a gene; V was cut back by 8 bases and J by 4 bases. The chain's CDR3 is CASTTGLAGDQHTPYKYNEQFN. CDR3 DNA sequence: TGCGCCAGTACAACGGGACTAGCGGGGGACCAACACACTCCTTACAAATACAATGAGCAGTTCAAC.

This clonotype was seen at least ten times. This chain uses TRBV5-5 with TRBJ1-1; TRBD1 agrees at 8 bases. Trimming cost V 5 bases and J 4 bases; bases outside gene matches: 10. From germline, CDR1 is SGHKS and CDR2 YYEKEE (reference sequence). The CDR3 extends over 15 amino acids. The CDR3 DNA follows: TGTGCCAGCAGTTCGGACAGGGCATCACTCACTGAAGCTTTCTTT. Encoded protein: CASSSDRASLTEAFF.

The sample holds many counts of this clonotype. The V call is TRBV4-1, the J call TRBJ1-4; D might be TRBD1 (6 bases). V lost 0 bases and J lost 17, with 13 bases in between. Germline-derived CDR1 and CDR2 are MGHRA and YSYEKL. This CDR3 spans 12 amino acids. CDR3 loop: CASSQDGQNHFF. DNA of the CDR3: TGCGCCAGCAGCCAAGATGGACAGAATCACTTTTTT.

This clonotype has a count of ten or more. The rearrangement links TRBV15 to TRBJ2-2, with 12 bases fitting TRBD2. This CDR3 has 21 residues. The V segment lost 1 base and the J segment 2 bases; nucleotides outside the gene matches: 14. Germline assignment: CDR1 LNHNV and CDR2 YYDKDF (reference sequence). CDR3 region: CATSRAGLTSGSWRNTGELFF. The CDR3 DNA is TGTGCCACCAGCAGAGCCGGACTGACTAGCGGGAGTTGGCGAAACACCGGGGAGCTGTTTTTT.

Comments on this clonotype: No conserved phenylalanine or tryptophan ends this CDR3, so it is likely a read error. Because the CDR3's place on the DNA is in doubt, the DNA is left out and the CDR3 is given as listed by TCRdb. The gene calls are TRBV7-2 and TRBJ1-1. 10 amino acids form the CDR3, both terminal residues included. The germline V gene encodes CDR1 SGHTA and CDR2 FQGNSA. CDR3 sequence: CASSNTEAFG.

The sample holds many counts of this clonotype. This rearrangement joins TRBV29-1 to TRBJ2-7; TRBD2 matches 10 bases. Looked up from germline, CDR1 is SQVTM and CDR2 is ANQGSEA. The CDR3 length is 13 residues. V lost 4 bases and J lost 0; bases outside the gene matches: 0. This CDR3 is CSVASGSSYEQYF. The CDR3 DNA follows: TGCAGCGTTGCTAGCGGGAGCTCCTACGAGCAGTACTTC.

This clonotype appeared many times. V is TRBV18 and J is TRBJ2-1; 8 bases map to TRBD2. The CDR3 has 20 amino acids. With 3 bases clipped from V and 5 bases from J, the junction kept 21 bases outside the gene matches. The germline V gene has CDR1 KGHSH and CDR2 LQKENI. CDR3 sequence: CASSPFFRRLAGPNHNEQFF. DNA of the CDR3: TGTGCCAGCTCACCTTTCTTCCGGCGGCTAGCGGGCCCGAACCACAATGAGCAGTTCTTC.

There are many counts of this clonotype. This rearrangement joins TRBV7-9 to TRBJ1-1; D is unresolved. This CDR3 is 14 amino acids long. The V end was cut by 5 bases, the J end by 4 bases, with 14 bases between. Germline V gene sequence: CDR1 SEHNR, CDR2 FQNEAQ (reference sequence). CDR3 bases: TGTGCCAGCAGCCGAGACGGTTGGGTCACTGAAGCTTTCTTT. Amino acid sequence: CASSRDGWVTEAFF.

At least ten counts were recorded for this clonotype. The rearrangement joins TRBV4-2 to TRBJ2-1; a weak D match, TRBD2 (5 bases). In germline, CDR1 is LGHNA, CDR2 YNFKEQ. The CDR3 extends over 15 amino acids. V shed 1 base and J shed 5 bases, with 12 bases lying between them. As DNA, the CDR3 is TGTGCCAGCAGCCAAGGGGCACTAGAACACAATGAGCAGTTCTTC. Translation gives CASSQGALEHNEQFF.

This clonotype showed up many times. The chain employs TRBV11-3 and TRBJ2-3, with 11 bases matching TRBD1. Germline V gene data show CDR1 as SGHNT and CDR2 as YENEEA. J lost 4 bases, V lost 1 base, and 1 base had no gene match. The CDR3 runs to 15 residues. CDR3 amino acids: CASSLGGQGADTQYF. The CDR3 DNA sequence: TGTGCCAGCAGCTTAGGGGGACAGGGGGCAGATACGCAGTATTTT.

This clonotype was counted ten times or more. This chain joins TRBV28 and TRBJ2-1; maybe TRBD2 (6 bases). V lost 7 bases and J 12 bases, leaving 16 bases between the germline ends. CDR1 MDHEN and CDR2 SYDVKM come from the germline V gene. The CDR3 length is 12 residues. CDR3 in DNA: TGTGCCAGCACCGGGAGTCGGTTTGGGCAGTTCTTC. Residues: CASTGSRFGQFF.